The sequence of this T cell receptor (beta chain) was determined in a study of blood T cell repertoires in COVID-19. The table came from immunoSEQ multiplex PCR; TCRdb's copy has only in-frame clones and leaves some out. The data contain over 100,000 clones, more than 85% of them singletons. The sample taken for sequencing was peripheral blood. This sequence was found in a man aged 18 to 30 with acute or convalescent COVID-19.

CDR3 bases: TGTGCCAGCAGCTTGCCACTGTTCGTCATGAACACTGAAGCTTTCTTT. Encoded protein: CASSLPLFVMNTEAFF. The chain joins TRBV7-2 to TRBJ1-1; D is undetermined. Trimming took 3 bases from V and 0 from J, leaving 14 bases between them. Germline assignment: CDR1 SGHTA and CDR2 FQGNSA. The CDR3 has 16 residues.